Listed here are 10 T cell receptor beta chains from one sample, sequenced in a study of blood T cell repertoires in COVID-19. The method was immunoSEQ multiplex PCR; TCRdb's version includes in-frame clones alone and lacks a portion of them. The sample holds about 160,000 clones, 76% seen once. The sample taken for sequencing was peripheral blood. Every receptor here comes from a woman older than 75 with acute or convalescent COVID-19.

This chain joins TRBV6-5 and TRBJ2-2; TRBD2 is a possible D gene (5 bases). V was pared by 6 bases and J by 2 bases, with 10 bases between. CDR1 and CDR2 (germline): MNHEY, SVGAGI. The CDR3 is 14 amino acids. As DNA, the CDR3 is TGTGCCAGCAGCCGGGATCCCAACACCGGGGAGCTGTTTTTT. Translation: CASSRDPNTGELFF.

The chain carries TRBV4-1 and TRBJ2-7, with D uncertain. The CDR3 runs 13 residues. Trimming removed 0 bases from V and 7 bases from J, with 10 bases in between. The germline V gene encodes CDR1 MGHRA and CDR2 YSYEKL. CDR3 amino acids: CASSQEPPSEQYF. CDR3 nucleotide sequence: TGCGCCAGCAGCCAAGAACCCCCCAGTGAGCAGTACTTC.

This chain's CDR3 is CASHLNYGYTF. The CDR3 nucleotides are TGTGCCAGCCACTTAAACTATGGCTACACCTTC. This rearrangement joins TRBV5-8 to TRBJ1-2; no clear D gene. Germline loops: CDR1 SGHTS, CDR2 YDEGEE. V was trimmed by 7 bases and J by 2 bases, leaving 6 bases between them. This CDR3 region has 11 residues. Complete variable domain (other parts from reference TRBV5-8 and TRBJ1-2): EAGVTQSPTHLIKTRGQQATLRCSPISGHTSVYWYQQALGLGLQFLLWYDEGEERNRGNFPPRFSGRQFPNYSSELNVNALELEDSALYLCASHLNYGYTFGSGTRLTVV.

The chain couples TRBV6-5 to TRBJ1-5; the match to TRBD1 covers 10 bases. There are 15 residues in the CDR3. Germline loops: CDR1 MNHEY, CDR2 SVGAGI. The V segment lost 9 bases and the J segment 5 bases; nucleotides outside the gene matches: 10. CDR3 loop: CASESGQGGYQPQHF. CDR3 bases: TGTGCCAGTGAGTCCGGACAGGGGGGCTATCAGCCCCAGCATTTT.

The CDR3 DNA reads TGTGCCAGCAGGACAGGTTCGAACCAAGAGACCCAGTACTTC. It encodes CASRTGSNQETQYF. This chain links TRBV2 with TRBJ2-5, with D possibly being TRBD1 (6 bases). There are 14 residues in the CDR3. Looked up from germline, CDR1 is SNHLY and CDR2 is FYNNEI. V was pared by 6 bases and J by 0 bases, with 11 bases between.

V is TRBV11-1 and J is TRBJ1-4, with a possible D match to TRBD1 (5 bases). The germline CDR1 and CDR2 sequences are SGHAT and FQDESV (reference sequence). The CDR3 runs 14 residues. Trimming took off 1 base at V and 6 bases at J, with 9 bases between the two ends. The CDR3 DNA reads as TGTGCCAGCAGCTTAGGGGGCAGCGATGAAAAACTGTTTTTT. This sequence encodes CASSLGGSDEKLFF.

V is TRBV7-9 and J is TRBJ1-1; perhaps TRBD1 as D (5 bases). The CDR3 sequence is 14 residues long. Trimming left V 2 bases short and J 4 bases short, with 11 bases between. Germline V gene sequence: CDR1 SEHNR, CDR2 FQNEAQ (reference sequence). CDR3 nucleotide sequence: TGTGCCAGCAGCTTACTCGGGGGTTCCACTGAAGCTTTCTTT. Its protein product is CASSLLGGSTEAFF.

The chain couples TRBV5-1 to TRBJ2-7; maybe TRBD1 (6 bases). V lost 6 bases and J lost 5, with 15 bases in between. CDR1 is SGHRS and CDR2 is YFSETQ in the germline V gene. The CDR3 is 13 residues long. The CDR3: CASKDSLLDEQYF. CDR3 coding DNA: TGCGCCAGCAAGGACAGCCTACTCGACGAGCAGTACTTC.

The chain recombines TRBV5-1 with TRBJ2-7, with TRBD1 identical over 10 bases. The CDR3 runs 14 residues. Per germline, CDR1 SGHRS and CDR2 YFSETQ. The junction had 6 bases not matched to a gene; V was cut back by 4 bases and J by 5 bases. The CDR3 loop reads CASSAGTGDHEQYF. The CDR3, as DNA: TGCGCCAGCAGCGCCGGGACAGGGGACCACGAGCAGTACTTC. Using reference TRBV5-1 and TRBJ2-7 for the parts outside the CDR3, the full variable domain is KAGVTQTPRYLIKTRGQQVTLSCSPISGHRSVSWYQQTPGQGLQFLFEYFSETQRNKGNFPGRFSGRQFSNSRSEMNVSTLELGDSALYLCASSAGTGDHEQYFGPGTRLTVT.

V and J are TRBV2 and TRBJ2-2; weak D call: TRBD2 (7 bases). Germline V CDR1 and CDR2: SNHLY, FYNNEI. V lost 1 base and J lost 7, with 16 bases in between. The length of the CDR3 is 16 residues. This CDR3 is CASSEVGRGGGGELFF. Written as DNA, the CDR3 is TGTGCCAGCAGTGAAGTGGGTAGGGGGGGCGGCGGGGAGCTGTTTTTT.